A selection of T cell receptor beta chains follows, all from one sample in a study of a mutant IDH1 vaccine in newly diagnosed glioma. These receptors are not linked to any known antigen. The table came from immunoSEQ multiplex PCR; TCRdb's copy has only in-frame clones and leaves some out. The data contain fewer than 70,000 clones, 75% to 90% of them singletons. This material consisted of PBMCs, taken from a glioma patient whose treatment included an IDH1 peptide vaccine. These receptor sequences come from a man aged 25 to 40 with glioma. The CDR3 runs from the conserved cysteine through the conserved F or W. The D gene is left open where the match is weak. The size field is filled for only some rows; it gives once, few, many or a size class.

v_gene: TRBV19; abundance: .; d_gene: .; j_gene: TRBJ2-1; CDR3nt: TGTGCCAGTAGTATGGTCTTATACAATGAGCAGTTCTTC; CDR3aa: CASSMVLYNEQFF
v_gene: TRBV30; abundance: .; d_gene: .; j_gene: TRBJ1-2; CDR3nt: TGTGCCTGGAGCGCAGGGACCTATGATGGCTACACCTTC; CDR3aa: CAWSAGTYDGYTF
v_gene: TRBV9; abundance: few; d_gene: .; j_gene: TRBJ2-5; CDR3nt: TGTGCCAGCAGCGTAGAAGACAGGGGAGGGGAGACCCAGTACTTC; CDR3aa: CASSVEDRGGETQYF
v_gene: TRBV25-1; abundance: .; d_gene: TRBD1; j_gene: TRBJ1-1; CDR3nt: TGTGCCAGCAGGTCCGGGGTGGGACAGTCTCTCCTAGGCACTGAAGCTTTCTTT; CDR3aa: CASRSGVGQSLLGTEAFF
v_gene: TRBV7-2; abundance: .; d_gene: TRBD2; j_gene: TRBJ2-7; CDR3nt: TGTGCCAGCAGCCTAGTGGGACATGCGGGGGGGACCAACGAGCAGTACTTC; CDR3aa: CASSLVGHAGGTNEQYF
v_gene: TRBV28; abundance: .; d_gene: .; j_gene: TRBJ1-5; CDR3nt: TGTGCCAGCAGTCCCTCGAGCCCGGGGGGCAATCAGCCCCAGCATTTT; CDR3aa: CASSPSSPGGNQPQHF
v_gene: TRBV5-1; abundance: .; d_gene: .; j_gene: TRBJ2-2; CDR3nt: TGCGCCAGCAGCTTGGCATCGACAGGAGGCACCGGGGAGCTGTTTTTT; CDR3aa: CASSLASTGGTGELFF
v_gene: TRBV4-1; abundance: once; d_gene: .; j_gene: TRBJ1-6; CDR3nt: TGCGCCAGCAGCCAAGAGGGACACTATAATTCACCCCTCCACTTT; CDR3aa: CASSQEGHYNSPLHF
v_gene: TRBV4-1; abundance: once; d_gene: .; j_gene: TRBJ2-7; CDR3nt: TGCGCCAGCAGCCATATACTCGGGACTGGTCCCTACGAGCAGTACTTC; CDR3aa: CASSHILGTGPYEQYF
v_gene: TRBV9; abundance: .; d_gene: .; j_gene: TRBJ1-5; CDR3nt: TGTGCCAGCAGCGCCCTCCCCAGCAATCAGCCCCAGCATTTT; CDR3aa: CASSALPSNQPQHF
v_gene: TRBV5-1; abundance: .; d_gene: .; j_gene: TRBJ1-4; CDR3nt: TGCGCCAGCAGCCCTCGGTCGTCGTCAACTAATGAAAAACTGTTTTTT; CDR3aa: CASSPRSSSTNEKLFF
v_gene: TRBV4-1; abundance: few; d_gene: .; j_gene: TRBJ1-5; CDR3nt: TGCGCCAGCAGCCAAGGGAAGGGTGGCAATCAGCCCCAGCATTTT; CDR3aa: CASSQGKGGNQPQHF
v_gene: TRBV7-9; abundance: .; d_gene: .; j_gene: TRBJ2-3; CDR3nt: TGTGCCAGCAGCTTAGATCGTTTTGCAGGGGCACGCACAGATACGCAGTATTTT; CDR3aa: CASSLDRFAGARTDTQYF
v_gene: TRBV5-5; abundance: .; d_gene: .; j_gene: TRBJ1-6; CDR3nt: TGTGCCAGCAGACCATCCTCGGGGTTGAGTTCACCCCTCCACTTT; CDR3aa: CASRPSSGLSSPLHF
v_gene: TRBV6-5; abundance: .; d_gene: .; j_gene: TRBJ1-2; CDR3nt: TGTGCCAGCAGTTACTCAGGTGCTGGCTACACCTTC; CDR3aa: CASSYSGAGYTF
v_gene: TRBV2; abundance: .; d_gene: TRBD1; j_gene: TRBJ2-7; CDR3nt: TGTGCCAGCACCAGGGGGTCCCACTCCTACGAGCAGTACTTC; CDR3aa: CASTRGSHSYEQYF
v_gene: TRBV29-1; abundance: .; d_gene: TRBD1; j_gene: TRBJ2-1; CDR3nt: TGCAGCGTTGAAAAGACAGGGAGCTCCTACAATGAGCAGTTCTTC; CDR3aa: CSVEKTGSSYNEQFF
v_gene: TRBV5-1; abundance: .; d_gene: .; j_gene: TRBJ1-1; CDR3nt: TGCGCCAGCAGCTTGGCCGCGGTTAGAGAAACAACGAACACTGAAGCTTTCTTT; CDR3aa: CASSLAAVRETTNTEAFF
v_gene: TRBV9; abundance: few; d_gene: .; j_gene: TRBJ1-4; CDR3nt: TGTGCCAGCAGCCATAGGCCCACAACTAATGAAAAACTGTTTTTT; CDR3aa: CASSHRPTTNEKLFF
v_gene: TRBV10-1; abundance: .; d_gene: .; j_gene: TRBJ2-7; CDR3nt: TGCGCCAGCAGTGGTCCCGGCGTGGAGCAGTACTTC; CDR3aa: CASSGPGVEQYF
v_gene: TRBV28; abundance: .; d_gene: .; j_gene: TRBJ1-2; CDR3nt: TGTGCCAGCCATTCGGGACCGAGCTATCATGGCTACACCTTC; CDR3aa: CASHSGPSYHGYTF
v_gene: TRBV6-5; abundance: few; d_gene: TRBD1; j_gene: TRBJ1-5; CDR3nt: TGTGCCAGCAGTTACCGGACAGGGGTAGGCCAGCCCCAGCATTTT; CDR3aa: CASSYRTGVGQPQHF
v_gene: TRBV2; abundance: .; d_gene: .; j_gene: TRBJ2-3; CDR3nt: TGTGCCAGCAGGTTGGAGATGCCTCGGGATACGCAGTATTTT; CDR3aa: CASRLEMPRDTQYF
v_gene: TRBV27; abundance: .; d_gene: .; j_gene: TRBJ2-1; CDR3nt: TGTGCCAGCAGTTTATCGACGTCAGAGCAGTTCTTC; CDR3aa: CASSLSTSEQFF
v_gene: TRBV6-1; abundance: few; d_gene: .; j_gene: TRBJ2-2; CDR3nt: TGTGCCAGCAGTGAAATGATGGGCGGCACCGGGGAGCTGTTTTTT; CDR3aa: CASSEMMGGTGELFF
v_gene: TRBV7-6; abundance: .; d_gene: TRBD2; j_gene: TRBJ2-5; CDR3nt: TGTGCCAGCAGCTTAGCATGGGGGGGGGAAGAGACCCAGTACTTC; CDR3aa: CASSLAWGGEETQYF
v_gene: TRBV30; abundance: .; d_gene: .; j_gene: TRBJ1-1; CDR3nt: TGTGCCTCAGGACAGATGAACACTGAAGCTTTCTTT; CDR3aa: CASGQMNTEAFF
v_gene: TRBV7-2; abundance: .; d_gene: .; j_gene: TRBJ2-7; CDR3nt: TGTGCCAGCAGCGGGGACCAAGGGTGGGCCGAGCAGTACTTC; CDR3aa: CASSGDQGWAEQYF
v_gene: TRBV4-1; abundance: .; d_gene: .; j_gene: TRBJ2-5; CDR3nt: TGCGCCAGCAGCCTAGAGGACGGCTTAACCCAGTACTTC; CDR3aa: CASSLEDGLTQYF
v_gene: TRBV6-4; abundance: once; d_gene: TRBD2; j_gene: TRBJ2-1; CDR3nt: TGTGCCAGCAGTGAGCGGGGGGGCTTCTACAATGAGCAGTTCTTC; CDR3aa: CASSERGGFYNEQFF
v_gene: TRBV6-1; abundance: .; d_gene: TRBD1; j_gene: TRBJ2-7; CDR3nt: TGTGCCAGCCAAACCGGGACAGGCCTCTCCTACGAGCAGTACTTC; CDR3aa: CASQTGTGLSYEQYF
v_gene: TRBV5-1; abundance: .; d_gene: .; j_gene: TRBJ1-2; CDR3nt: TGCGCCAGCAGCGTCCGATTGGCCGACTATGGCTACACCTTC; CDR3aa: CASSVRLADYGYTF
v_gene: TRBV6-5; abundance: few; d_gene: .; j_gene: TRBJ2-7; CDR3nt: TGTGCCAGCAGGTCCTCAGGGTCTCGGCAGTACTTC; CDR3aa: CASRSSGSRQYF
v_gene: TRBV5-1; abundance: .; d_gene: TRBD2; j_gene: TRBJ2-1; CDR3nt: TGCGCCAGCAGCTTGAGCGGGGACGGATACAATGAGCAGTTCTTC; CDR3aa: CASSLSGDGYNEQFF
v_gene: TRBV4-1; abundance: .; d_gene: TRBD2; j_gene: TRBJ2-7; CDR3nt: TGCGCCAGCAGCCCCGGGACTAGCGGGGGAAAAGTGGGCCACGAGCAGTACTTC; CDR3aa: CASSPGTSGGKVGHEQYF
v_gene: TRBV29-1; abundance: .; d_gene: .; j_gene: TRBJ2-4; CDR3nt: TGCAGCGTTCGAAGCGAAGGCAAAAACATTCAGTACTTC; CDR3aa: CSVRSEGKNIQYF
v_gene: TRBV6-5; abundance: .; d_gene: TRBD1; j_gene: TRBJ2-1; CDR3nt: TGTGCCAGCAGTTCGACAGGGTACCACAATGAGCAGTTCTTC; CDR3aa: CASSSTGYHNEQFF
v_gene: TRBV5-8; abundance: .; d_gene: .; j_gene: TRBJ2-3; CDR3nt: TGTGCCAGCAGGTACAGGTCCACAGATACGCAGTATTTT; CDR3aa: CASRYRSTDTQYF
v_gene: TRBV2; abundance: .; d_gene: .; j_gene: TRBJ1-5; CDR3nt: TGTGCCAGCAGTGAACGGGATTATTCGCAGCCCCAGCATTTT; CDR3aa: CASSERDYSQPQHF
v_gene: TRBV5-1; abundance: .; d_gene: .; j_gene: TRBJ2-6; CDR3nt: TGCGCCAGCAGCTTGCTCAGGTCAGACTCTGGGGCCAACGTCCTGACTTTC; CDR3aa: CASSLLRSDSGANVLTF
v_gene: TRBV18; abundance: once; d_gene: .; j_gene: TRBJ1-1; CDR3nt: TGTGCCAGCTCTCCACCCAGGGTTACTGAAGCTTTCTTT; CDR3aa: CASSPPRVTEAFF
v_gene: TRBV5-4; abundance: .; d_gene: TRBD2; j_gene: TRBJ2-5; CDR3nt: TGTGCCAGCAGCACTGAGGTAGCGGGGGTCCAAGAGACCCAGTACTTC; CDR3aa: CASSTEVAGVQETQYF
v_gene: TRBV9; abundance: .; d_gene: .; j_gene: TRBJ2-6; CDR3nt: TGTGCCAGCAGCTTACCTTCCCGTAGAGGCCAGTACAGCTCTGGGGCCAACGTCCTGACTTTC; CDR3aa: CASSLPSRRGQYSSGANVLTF
v_gene: TRBV7-2; abundance: once; d_gene: TRBD1; j_gene: TRBJ1-4; CDR3nt: TGTGCCAGCAGCTTATTGGGACAGGCTAATGAAAAACTGTTTTTT; CDR3aa: CASSLLGQANEKLFF
v_gene: TRBV5-6; abundance: .; d_gene: .; j_gene: TRBJ2-7; CDR3nt: TGTGCCAGCAGCTCGGGGGTTGGGGGCCGTCCTTATACGGCCTACGAGCAGTACTTC; CDR3aa: CASSSGVGGRPYTAYEQYF
v_gene: TRBV7-8; abundance: once; d_gene: TRBD1; j_gene: TRBJ2-5; CDR3nt: TGTGCCAGCCGACAGGGGGGGGAGACCCAGTACTTC; CDR3aa: CASRQGGETQYF
v_gene: TRBV18; abundance: .; d_gene: .; j_gene: TRBJ2-1; CDR3nt: TGTGCCAGCTCACCAATTCCCCCTCTAGCGAATTTCTACAATGAGCAGTTCTTC; CDR3aa: CASSPIPPLANFYNEQFF
v_gene: TRBV4-1; abundance: .; d_gene: .; j_gene: TRBJ1-3; CDR3nt: TGCGCCAGCAGCCACTTGGACCTCATTAGCTCTGGAAACACCATATATTTT; CDR3aa: CASSHLDLISSGNTIYF
v_gene: TRBV4-2; abundance: .; d_gene: .; j_gene: TRBJ1-2; CDR3nt: TGTGCCAGCAGCCAGACAGAGTACTATGGCTACACCTTC; CDR3aa: CASSQTEYYGYTF
v_gene: TRBV5-1; abundance: once; d_gene: .; j_gene: TRBJ1-3; CDR3nt: TGCGCCAGCCGCAGGACGGGAGTTGAAAACACCATATATTTT; CDR3aa: CASRRTGVENTIYF
v_gene: TRBV19; abundance: few; d_gene: .; j_gene: TRBJ1-5; CDR3nt: TGTGCCAGTACTCTGCGGGGGGCCCAAAATCAGCCCCAGCATTTT; CDR3aa: CASTLRGAQNQPQHF
v_gene: TRBV19; abundance: .; d_gene: .; j_gene: TRBJ1-6; CDR3nt: TGTGCCAGTAGGATTCTCGGGACTCATGATAATTCACCCCTCCACTTT; CDR3aa: CASRILGTHDNSPLHF
v_gene: TRBV19; abundance: .; d_gene: TRBD1; j_gene: TRBJ2-1; CDR3nt: TGTGCCAGTAGCTGGACAGGGGACATCAACAATGAGCAGTTCTTC; CDR3aa: CASSWTGDINNEQFF
v_gene: TRBV7-9; abundance: .; d_gene: TRBD2; j_gene: TRBJ2-7; CDR3nt: TGTGCCAGCAGCACGGGACTATACGAGCAGTACTTC; CDR3aa: CASSTGLYEQYF
v_gene: TRBV11-2; abundance: .; d_gene: .; j_gene: TRBJ2-7; CDR3nt: TGTGCCAGCAGCCGACAGAATTTTAACTACGAGCAGTACTTC; CDR3aa: CASSRQNFNYEQYF
v_gene: TRBV30; abundance: .; d_gene: TRBD1; j_gene: TRBJ2-7; CDR3nt: TGTGCCTGGAAACTTACCGGGACAGGGGTCTACGAGCAGTACTTC; CDR3aa: CAWKLTGTGVYEQYF
v_gene: TRBV7-2; abundance: .; d_gene: TRBD2; j_gene: TRBJ2-7; CDR3nt: TGTGCCAGCAGCTTAAGCCTAGCGGGGCCCTACGAGCAGTACTTC; CDR3aa: CASSLSLAGPYEQYF
v_gene: TRBV7-2; abundance: .; d_gene: .; j_gene: TRBJ1-1; CDR3nt: TGTGCCAGCAGCTCCGAGTTGAGGGCGAACACTGAAGCTTTCTTT; CDR3aa: CASSSELRANTEAFF
v_gene: TRBV7-8; abundance: .; d_gene: TRBD1; j_gene: TRBJ1-2; CDR3nt: TGTGCCAGCAGCCTACAGGGGAACTATGGCTACACCTTC; CDR3aa: CASSLQGNYGYTF
v_gene: TRBV2; abundance: .; d_gene: TRBD1; j_gene: TRBJ2-5; CDR3nt: TGTGCCAGCCTCCGGGACAGGGGAGAGACCCAGTACTTC; CDR3aa: CASLRDRGETQYF